These 26 T cell receptor beta chains share one sample of origin, sequenced in a study of shared clonotypes between healthy human individuals. Clones were sequenced by immunoSEQ multiplex PCR, and TCRdb holds only the in-frame ones, with some missing. The sample includes more than 2,000,000 clones, approximately 94% seen only once; the top ten take about 0.13%. Sequenced: naive CD4+ T cells sorted from blood. Subset indicated: CD45RA+ positively selected. These receptors were collected from a man between 18 and 35 years old in good health.

V is TRBV2 and J is TRBJ2-7, with a weak D call TRBD1 (7 bases). The CDR3 runs to 16 residues. V lost 6 bases and J 2 bases, leaving 20 bases between the germline ends. CDR1 is SNHLY, CDR2 FYNNEI, per germline. The CDR3 DNA sequence: TGTGCCAGCAGCCAACCGGACAGGCGGGGCCCCTACGAGCAGTACTTC. Its protein is CASSQPDRRGPYEQYF.

The V gene is TRBV5-1, the J gene TRBJ1-2, with D possibly being TRBD1 (5 bases). CDR1 is SGHRS, CDR2 YFSETQ, per germline. CDR3 size: 13 residues. V dropped 7 bases and J dropped 8 bases, with 18 bases sitting between them. DNA of the CDR3: TGCGCCAGCTCCCCGTCCGGGGGGAAGGGCTACACCTTC. Translating it yields CASSPSGGKGYTF. Variable domain in full (rest from reference TRBV5-1 and TRBJ1-2): KAGVTQTPRYLIKTRGQQVTLSCSPISGHRSVSWYQQTPGQGLQFLFEYFSETQRNKGNFPGRFSGRQFSNSRSEMNVSTLELGDSALYLCASSPSGGKGYTFGSGTRLTVV.

V is TRBV11-2 and J is TRBJ2-7; 13 nucleotides align to TRBD2. CDR3 size: 16 residues. V shed 1 base, J shed 6 bases, and the junction held 6 bases outside the gene matches. Germline V gene sequence: CDR1 SGHAT, CDR2 FQNNGV. The CDR3 loop reads CASSLGELAGGPEQYF. CDR3 bases: TGTGCCAGCAGCTTAGGCGAACTAGCGGGAGGGCCCGAGCAGTACTTC.

This rearrangement joins TRBV18 to TRBJ2-2, with D perhaps matching TRBD1 or TRBD2 (5 bases each). The germline V and J ends were trimmed by 1 base and 0 bases, with 9 bases remaining between them. Germline CDR1 and CDR2: KGHSH and LQKENI. The CDR3 length is 16 residues. CDR3 bases: TGTGCCAGCTCACCACGGGGGACCGCGAACACCGGGGAGCTGTTTTTT. Protein: CASSPRGTANTGELFF.

The CDR3, as DNA: TGTGCCATTGGACAGGGAGATGAAAAACTGTTTTTT. The encoded protein is CAIGQGDEKLFF. The chain couples TRBV10-3 to TRBJ1-4; the match to TRBD1 covers 8 bases. The CDR3 spans 12 residues. Looked up from germline, CDR1 is ENHRY and CDR2 is SYGVKD. J lost 6 bases, V lost 9 bases, and 3 bases had no gene match.

This rearrangement joins TRBV30 to TRBJ1-2; D is unclear. The germline V gene encodes CDR1 GTSNPN and CDR2 SVGIG (reference sequence). V shed 0 bases and J shed 3 bases, with 8 bases lying between them. This CDR3 comprises 13 residues. This CDR3 reads CAWSVQVDYGYTF. For the CDR3, the DNA is TGTGCCTGGAGTGTCCAGGTGGACTATGGCTACACCTTC.

This clone was picked up one time. The rearrangement links TRBV10-3 to TRBJ1-1; D call uncertain. This CDR3 has 13 residues. V was pared by 4 bases and J by 1 base, with 7 bases between. The germline gives CDR1 ENHRY, CDR2 SYGVKD. The CDR3 nucleotides read TGTGCCATCAGTGTGGAACAGAACACTGAAGCTTTCTTT. Translated: CAISVEQNTEAFF.

The chain couples TRBV15 to TRBJ1-6, with D possibly matching TRBD1 (5 bases). Deletions cut 0 bases from V and 10 bases from J, with 13 bases between. Germline V gives CDR1 LNHNV, CDR2 YYDKDF (reference sequence). This CDR3 region has 15 residues. CDR3 coding DNA: TGTGCCACCAGCAGAGATCGGGGCCTCGGGTCACCCCTCCACTTT. It translates to CATSRDRGLGSPLHF.

This rearrangement joins TRBV5-1 to TRBJ1-1; TRBD1 might be the D (6 bases). Germline CDR1 SGHRS, CDR2 YFSETQ. The CDR3 consists of 14 residues. V was shortened by 2 bases and J by 1 base, with 9 bases between the two germline ends. As DNA, the CDR3 is TGCGCCAGCAGCTTTGGACAGCCGAACACTGAAGCTTTCTTT. Its protein is CASSFGQPNTEAFF.

Remarks on this clone: Other DNA sequences within the sample encode an identical CDR3. This chain's CDR3 is CAWSLNTGELFF. The CDR3 DNA sequence: TGTGCCTGGAGTTTGAACACCGGGGAGCTGTTTTTT. The chain combines TRBV30 with TRBJ2-2; D is uncertain. Germline V gene lookup returns CDR1 GTSNPN and CDR2 SVGIG (reference sequence). The CDR3 has 12 amino acids. V lost 2 bases and J lost 1, with 2 bases in between.

In regard to this clone: Other DNA variants within this sample encode the same CDR3. V and J are TRBV10-1 and TRBJ2-2; D not certain. This CDR3 has 12 residues. Germline values: CDR1 WNHNN, CDR2 SYGVQD (reference sequence). Deletions cut 6 bases from V and 2 bases from J, with 4 bases between. Here the CDR3 DNA reads TGCGCCAGCAGGGCCAACACCGGGGAGCTGTTTTTT. Amino acids: CASRANTGELFF.

The genes are TRBV30 and TRBJ1-2; unclear D gene. The germline gives CDR1 GTSNPN, CDR2 SVGIG (reference sequence). Trimming removed 0 bases at V and 4 bases at J, with 12 bases between. CDR3 size: 14 residues. The CDR3 region has the DNA TGTGCCTGGAGTGTACAGCCCCAAACCTATGGCTACACCTTC. This translates into CAWSVQPQTYGYTF.

CDR3 nucleotide sequence: TGTGCCAGCAGCTTATCTCAGGGATCCGATACGCAGTATTTT. This translates into CASSLSQGSDTQYF. The chain combines TRBV11-2 with TRBJ2-3, with D possibly matching TRBD1 (5 bases). The CDR3 extends over 14 amino acids. V was trimmed by 2 bases and J by 6 bases, leaving 12 bases between them. Germline V gene lookup returns CDR1 SGHAT and CDR2 FQNNGV.

V and J are TRBV7-2 and TRBJ2-1, with D perhaps matching TRBD2 (7 bases). Per the germline V gene, CDR1 is SGHTA and CDR2 is FQGNSA. V was trimmed by 2 bases and J by 8 bases, leaving 13 bases between them. This CDR3 comprises 14 residues. CDR3 in DNA: TGTGCCAGCAGCTTATTGGGGGGGCCCGATGAGCAGTTCTTC. This translates into CASSLLGGPDEQFF.

The chain uses TRBV27 and TRBJ2-7; 12 positions match TRBD1. V gave up 6 bases and J gave up 2 bases; unmatched junction bases: 5. CDR1 is MNHEY and CDR2 is SMNVEV in the germline V gene (reference sequence). The CDR3 contains 15 residues. The CDR3 nucleotides are TGTGCCAGCAGGTGGGGGACAGGGGGCCCCTACGAGCAGTACTTC. Protein: CASRWGTGGPYEQYF.

This clone was picked up one time. The chain joins TRBV5-1 to TRBJ1-1; 9 bases map to TRBD1. CDR1 SGHRS and CDR2 YFSETQ come from the germline V gene. The J segment lost 4 bases and the V segment lost 4 bases, leaving 11 bases of the junction unmatched. The CDR3 is 16 amino acids. CDR3 sequence reads: CASSRVGTGSGTEAFF. The CDR3 DNA sequence: TGCGCCAGCAGCCGCGTAGGGACAGGGTCGGGCACTGAAGCTTTCTTT.

The V gene is TRBV2, the J gene TRBJ1-1; D gene unclear. The CDR3 sequence is 8 residues long. CDR1 SNHLY and CDR2 FYNNEI come from the germline V gene. Trimming stripped 8 bases from V and 8 bases from J, with 3 bases between. The CDR3 nucleotides read TGTGCCAGCGGGGAAGCTTTCTTT. The encoded protein is CASGEAFF.

A word on this clone: Other DNA sequences in this specimen translate into the identical CDR3. This chain uses TRBV11-2 with TRBJ1-5, with 9 bases lining up with TRBD1. The CDR3 runs to 14 residues. The ends lost 3 bases at V and 4 bases at J; junction bases unmatched: 1. Germline values: CDR1 SGHAT, CDR2 FQNNGV. CDR3 in DNA: TGTGCCAGCAGCTTGACAGGGGGTAATCAGCCCCAGCATTTT. This translates into CASSLTGGNQPQHF. The whole variable domain, filled in from reference TRBV11-2 and TRBJ1-5, reads EAGVAQSPRYKIIEKRQSVAFWCNPISGHATLYWYQQILGQGPKLLIQFQNNGVVDDSQLPKDRFSAERLKGVDSTLKIQPAKLEDSAVYLCASSLTGGNQPQHFGDGTRLSIL.

This chain connects TRBV6-1 to TRBJ1-6; tentative D call: TRBD1 (5 bases). V shed 3 bases and J shed 17 bases, with 20 bases lying between them. CDR1 and CDR2 from the germline V gene are MNHNS and SASEGT. The CDR3 length is 14 residues. CDR3 sequence: CASSDPREADRIHF. CDR3 in DNA: TGTGCCAGCAGTGACCCCCGGGAGGCCGACAGAATCCACTTT.

This clone appeared once. The chain is built from TRBV5-1 and TRBJ2-3; 7 bases align to TRBD2. Germline-derived CDR1 and CDR2 are SGHRS and YFSETQ. The V gene end was trimmed by 3 bases and the J gene end by 5 bases; junction bases not matched to a gene: 6. This CDR3 has 14 residues. As DNA, the CDR3 is TGCGCCAGCAGCTATACTAGCGATCAAGATACGCAGTATTTT. Translated: CASSYTSDQDTQYF.

The V and J genes are TRBV28 and TRBJ1-4, with TRBD1 matching 9 bases. V trimming: 5 bases; J trimming: 1 base; junction bases outside the gene matches: 2. Germline CDR1 and CDR2: MDHEN and SYDVKM. This CDR3 region has 15 residues. CDR3 in amino acids: CASSMGQGTNEKLFF. CDR3 bases: TGTGCCAGCAGTATGGGACAGGGAACTAATGAAAAACTGTTTTTT. Looking up the rest from reference TRBV28 and TRBJ1-4 gives the full variable domain: DVKVTQSSRYLVKRTGEKVFLECVQDMDHENMFWYRQDPGLGLRLIYFSYDVKMKEKGDIPEGYSVSREKKERFSLILESASTNQTSMYLCASSMGQGTNEKLFFGSGTQLSVL.

This chain joins TRBV6-6 and TRBJ2-7; the D is unclear. CDR3 size: 12 residues. The ends were cut back, 5 bases at V and 3 bases at J, with 8 bases in the middle. Germline assignment: CDR1 MNHNY and CDR2 SVGAGI (reference sequence). The CDR3 sequence is CASSRGYYEQYF. CDR3 bases: TGTGCCAGCAGTCGAGGATACTACGAGCAGTACTTC.

The chain links TRBV10-3 to TRBJ1-6; no clear D gene. V was shortened by 3 bases and J by 10 bases, with 10 bases between the two germline ends. Germline assignment: CDR1 ENHRY and CDR2 SYGVKD. This CDR3 region has 13 residues. In DNA form, the CDR3 reads TGTGCCATCAGTGAAAAAGAAAGATCACCCCTCCACTTT. Translation gives CAISEKERSPLHF.

This chain links TRBV9 with TRBJ2-1, with 10 bases that match TRBD2. J was trimmed by 7 bases and V by 0 bases; bases with no gene match: 13. Germline V lookup: CDR1 SGDLS, CDR2 YYNGEE. This CDR3 region has 18 residues. CDR3 in amino acids: CASSVGATSGILWNEQFF. Here the CDR3 DNA reads TGTGCCAGCAGCGTAGGGGCAACTAGCGGGATTCTTTGGAATGAGCAGTTCTTC.

Concerning this clone itself: This sample also contains other DNA sequences that code for the same CDR3. The chain uses TRBV28 and TRBJ2-7, with 9 bases matching TRBD2. V lost 4 bases and J lost 1; bases outside the gene matches: 5. Germline V gene data show CDR1 as MDHEN and CDR2 as SYDVKM. The CDR3 has 15 residues. Here the CDR3 reads CASSSRGGPSYEQYF. The CDR3 DNA reads TGTGCCAGCAGTTCGCGGGGGGGCCCTTCCTACGAGCAGTACTTC. The full variable domain, rest sourced from reference TRBV28 and TRBJ2-7, is DVKVTQSSRYLVKRTGEKVFLECVQDMDHENMFWYRQDPGLGLRLIYFSYDVKMKEKGDIPEGYSVSREKKERFSLILESASTNQTSMYLCASSSRGGPSYEQYFGPGTRLTVT.

The chain employs TRBV7-8 and TRBJ1-3, with D perhaps matching TRBD1 (5 bases). CDR1 and CDR2 from the germline V gene are SGHVS and FQNEAQ. The germline V and J ends were trimmed by 1 base and 0 bases, with 10 bases remaining between them. The CDR3 is made up of 16 amino acids. The chain's CDR3 is CASSLGQRHSGNTIYF. Written as DNA, the CDR3 is TGTGCCAGCAGCTTAGGACAGCGCCACTCTGGAAACACCATATATTTT. The whole variable domain, remainder taken from reference TRBV7-8 and TRBJ1-3, is GAGVSQSPRYKVAKRGQDVALRCDPISGHVSLFWYQQALGQGPEFLTYFQNEAQLDKSGLPSDRFFAERPEGSVSTLKIQRTQQEDSAVYLCASSLGQRHSGNTIYFGEGSWLTVV.